Below are 25 T cell receptor beta chains sequenced from a single sample in a study of T cell responses to AZD1222 COVID-19 vaccine. Repertoires were generated with immunoSEQ multiplex PCR, while TCRdb's copy carries only in-frame clones and drops some. The data contain more than 120,000 clones, about 93% of them singletons. Sequenced here: peripheral blood, sampled on day 0 of AZD1222 vaccination. Receptors originate from an adult in good health.

The rearrangement uses TRBV4-1 and TRBJ1-6; D is unresolved. V lost 0 bases to trimming and J lost 7 bases, with 10 bases between them. The CDR3 consists of 15 residues. The germline CDR1 and CDR2 sequences are MGHRA and YSYEKL. The CDR3 sequence: CASSQDMGRNSPLHF. The CDR3 DNA follows: TGCGCCAGCAGCCAAGATATGGGTCGCAATTCACCCCTCCACTTT.

The rearrangement joins TRBV5-1 to TRBJ2-2; D remains ambiguous. V was cut by 4 bases and J by 1 base, with 11 bases left in between. Germline V gene data show CDR1 as SGHRS and CDR2 as YFSETQ. The CDR3 runs to 15 residues. CDR3 DNA: TGCGCCAGCAGCCCCCTTTGGGGGAACACCGGGGAGCTGTTTTTT. Protein: CASSPLWGNTGELFF. The full variable domain, rest sourced from reference TRBV5-1 and TRBJ2-2, is KAGVTQTPRYLIKTRGQQVTLSCSPISGHRSVSWYQQTPGQGLQFLFEYFSETQRNKGNFPGRFSGRQFSNSRSEMNVSTLELGDSALYLCASSPLWGNTGELFFGEGSRLTVL.

DNA of the CDR3: TGTGCCAGCAGCCAAGATCATGGGGGACAGGCTAACTATGGCTACACCTTC. Its protein product is CASSQDHGGQANYGYTF. This chain joins TRBV3-1 (or the pseudogene TRBV3-2) and TRBJ1-2, with 8 bases identical to TRBD1. Germline-derived CDR1 and CDR2 are LGHDT and YNNKEL (reference sequence). The CDR3 has 17 amino acids. V lost 0 bases, J lost 0 bases, and 6 bases stayed unmatched.

V and J are TRBV7-9 and TRBJ2-5; 7 nucleotides line up with TRBD2. The CDR3 contains 14 residues. The germline gives CDR1 SEHNR, CDR2 FQNEAQ (reference sequence). Trimming cost V 8 bases and J 5 bases; bases outside gene matches: 11. CDR3 sequence reads: CASGYLTSYETQYF. CDR3 sequence (DNA): TGTGCCAGCGGCTACCTGACTAGCTACGAGACCCAGTACTTC. The entire variable domain, with the rest obtained from reference TRBV7-9 and TRBJ2-5, is as follows: DTGVSQNPRHKITKRGQNVTFRCDPISEHNRLYWYRQTLGQGPEFLTYFQNEAQLEKSRLLSDRFSAERPKGSFSTLEIQRTEQGDSAMYLCASGYLTSYETQYFGPGTRLLVL.

The J gene is TRBJ2-2, the V gene TRBV11-3; 8 bases line up with TRBD2. With 4 bases clipped from V and 4 bases from J, the junction kept 8 bases outside the gene matches. In germline, CDR1 is SGHNT, CDR2 YENEEA. The CDR3 covers 16 residues. The CDR3 reads CASSSPRGGGTGELFF. DNA of the CDR3: TGTGCCAGCAGCTCCCCTCGGGGGGGAGGCACCGGGGAGCTGTTTTTT. Drawing the rest from reference TRBV11-3 and TRBJ2-2, the complete variable domain is EAGVVQSPRYKIIEKKQPVAFWCNPISGHNTLYWYLQNLGQGPELLIRYENEEAVDDSQLPKDRFSAERLKGVDSTLKIQPAELGDSAVYLCASSSPRGGGTGELFFGEGSRLTVL.

This chain connects TRBV11-2 to TRBJ2-1, with TRBD1 matching 9 bases. After removal of 10 bases from V and 6 bases from J, the junction contained 10 bases not matched to a gene. This CDR3 comprises 14 residues. Germline lookup yields CDR1 SGHAT and CDR2 FQNNGV. CDR3 loop: CATAGTGNANEQFF. The CDR3, as DNA: TGTGCCACGGCCGGGACAGGGAATGCCAATGAGCAGTTCTTC.

The CDR3 nucleotides are TGTGCCAGCAGCTTGGCACACCAACAGGGAGGGTTCGCAGATACGCAGTATTTT. As protein: CASSLAHQQGGFADTQYF. The V gene is TRBV7-8, the J gene TRBJ2-3; D may be TRBD2 (7 bases). CDR1 and CDR2 from the germline V gene are SGHVS and FQNEAQ. The CDR3 consists of 18 residues. The V end lost 3 bases, the J end lost 4 bases, and 23 bases lay between the germline ends.

Here the CDR3 DNA reads TGCGCCAGCAGCCCCCAGGGGATCGCCCGTCAAGAGACCCAGTACTTC. Translated, it gives CASSPQGIARQETQYF. The gene calls are TRBV5-1 and TRBJ2-5, with D perhaps matching TRBD1 (6 bases). This CDR3 has 16 amino acids. Per the germline V gene, CDR1 is SGHRS and CDR2 is YFSETQ. Trimming took off 4 bases at V and 2 bases at J, with 18 bases between the two ends.

This CDR3 reads CASSLYQGTGVSNQPQHF. CDR3 nucleotide sequence: TGTGCCAGCAGTTTATACCAGGGCACAGGTGTTAGCAATCAGCCCCAGCATTTT. The rearrangement uses TRBV27 and TRBJ1-5; D perhaps matches TRBD1 (5 bases). The V end was cut by 1 base, the J end by 0 bases, with 16 bases between. This CDR3 comprises 18 residues. Germline V lookup: CDR1 MNHEY, CDR2 SMNVEV (reference sequence).

V and J are TRBV6-6 and TRBJ2-7; 9 bases match TRBD1. The germline V gene has CDR1 MNHNY and CDR2 SVGAGI (reference sequence). CDR3 length equals 15 residues. Trimming cost V 6 bases and J 2 bases; bases outside gene matches: 8. The DNA of the CDR3 is TGTGCCAGCAGCCACTCCGGGACAGGGCCCTACGAGCAGTACTTC. It specifies CASSHSGTGPYEQYF.

CDR3 DNA: TGTGCCAGCAGCTTAGCGGGGCACCTCCGGGCTAACGAGCAGTACTTC. This encodes CASSLAGHLRANEQYF. The rearrangement uses TRBV7-2 and TRBJ2-7; tentatively, D is TRBD1 (5 bases). Trimming shortened V by 0 bases and J by 5 bases, and 17 bases separated the two germline ends. Per germline, CDR1 SGHTA and CDR2 FQGNSA. The CDR3 totals 16 residues.

This clone appeared once. This chain joins TRBV7-3 and TRBJ2-1, with 8 nucleotides matching TRBD2. From germline, CDR1 is SGHTA and CDR2 FQGTGA. The CDR3 totals 15 residues. J gave up 5 bases and V 0 bases, and 3 bases lay outside the gene matches. CDR3: CASSLTSGTNNEQFF. CDR3 nucleotides: TGTGCCAGCAGCTTAACTAGCGGGACGAACAATGAGCAGTTCTTC.

The chain recombines TRBV29-1 with TRBJ2-7, with TRBD1 identical over 9 bases. The CDR3 runs 13 residues. V dropped 5 bases and J dropped 4; count of bases not matched to a gene: 6. Germline CDR1 is SQVTM and CDR2 is ANQGSEA. The CDR3 region has the DNA TGCAGCGTTTCCGGGACAGGGAGGTACGAGCAGTACTTC. Encoded protein: CSVSGTGRYEQYF.

This chain uses TRBV9 with TRBJ2-7, with no clear D. Germline-derived CDR1 and CDR2 are SGDLS and YYNGEE. The CDR3 totals 12 residues. Trimming took off 0 bases at V and 6 bases at J, with 7 bases between the two ends. In nucleotides, the CDR3 is TGTGCCAGCAGCGTAGACGGATCCGAGCAGTACTTC. Translation gives CASSVDGSEQYF.

This clone was recorded only once. The gene calls are TRBV6-5 and TRBJ2-5; 11 bases agree with TRBD1. The CDR3 totals 14 residues. CDR1 MNHEY and CDR2 SVGAGI come from the germline V gene. The V segment lost 8 bases and the J segment 9 bases; nucleotides outside the gene matches: 11. Here the CDR3 DNA reads TGTGCCAGCGGGAGTGGACAGGGGGCGCGAGCCCAGTACTTC. It specifies CASGSGQGARAQYF.

This clone came up a few times. The V call is TRBV7-9, the J call TRBJ2-7, with 8 bases identical to TRBD2. This CDR3 comprises 19 residues. J was trimmed by 0 bases and V by 1 base; bases with no gene match: 14. CDR1 SEHNR and CDR2 FQNEAQ come from the germline V gene (reference sequence). CDR3 sequence: CASSLGVGLAGASSYEQYF. The CDR3 DNA reads TGTGCCAGCAGCTTAGGCGTAGGGCTAGCGGGCGCAAGCTCCTACGAGCAGTACTTC.

The rearrangement links TRBV7-8 to TRBJ2-7; unclear D gene. Germline V gene data show CDR1 as SGHVS and CDR2 as FQNEAQ. The CDR3 runs to 15 residues. Trimming stripped 2 bases from V and 4 bases from J, with 15 bases between. In DNA form, the CDR3 reads TGTGCCAGCAGCTTAATCCGCGGCATACCATACGAGCAGTACTTC. This codes for CASSLIRGIPYEQYF.

Only one count was recorded for this clone. The chain couples TRBV6-6 to TRBJ2-2, with TRBD2 matching over 7 bases. Germline CDR1 reads MNHNY; CDR2 reads SVGAGI (reference sequence). The CDR3 length is 13 residues. V shed 8 bases, J shed 7 bases, and the junction held 7 bases outside the gene matches. DNA for the CDR3: TGTGCCAGCGCCTTAAGGGAGGGCGGGGAGCTGTTTTTT. Amino acid sequence: CASALREGGELFF.

The CDR3 DNA follows: TGTGCCAGCAGCTTACGGACAGGGGCCTACGAGCAGTACTTC. Amino acids: CASSLRTGAYEQYF. This sequence joins TRBV7-9 and TRBJ2-7, with 9 bases aligning to TRBD1. This CDR3 comprises 14 residues. Germline V gene lookup returns CDR1 SEHNR and CDR2 FQNEAQ (reference sequence). V gave up 2 bases and J gave up 2 bases; unmatched junction bases: 1.

The chain carries TRBV2 and TRBJ2-1; D possibly corresponds to TRBD2 (6 bases). This CDR3 has 13 residues. Trimming removed 5 bases at V and 1 base at J, with 6 bases between. In germline, CDR1 is SNHLY, CDR2 FYNNEI. CDR3 in DNA: TGTGCCAGCAGTCGGGGGTCCTACAATGAGCAGTTCTTC. It is translated as CASSRGSYNEQFF.

The genes are TRBV5-1 and TRBJ2-7, with a tentative D call TRBD2 (5 bases). Trimming removed 4 bases at V and 2 bases at J, with 10 bases between. The CDR3 sequence is 13 residues long. Germline loops: CDR1 SGHRS, CDR2 YFSETQ. CDR3 DNA sequence: TGCGCCAGCAGCCCGGAGGCCACCTACGAGCAGTACTTC. Residues: CASSPEATYEQYF.

This chain connects TRBV21-1 to TRBJ2-2; TRBD2, the table's D call, was not compared with the DNA. TRBV21-1 is tagged as a pseudogene. The CDR3 has 18 amino acids. CDR3 in amino acids: CASSKEVSGGPRSGELFF. The CDR3 DNA sequence: TGTGCCAGCAGCAAAGAAGTTAGCGGGGGCCCTAGGTCAGGGGAGCTGTTTTTT.

The chain combines TRBV4-3 with TRBJ2-7; D is perhaps TRBD1 or TRBD2 (5 bases each). CDR3 size: 15 residues. Germline V lookup: CDR1 LGHNA, CDR2 YSLEER. Trimming pared 1 base from V and 2 bases from J, leaving 12 bases between. This CDR3 is CASSQGPGTTYEQYF. In nucleotides, the CDR3 is TGCGCCAGCAGCCAAGGACCAGGGACCACCTACGAGCAGTACTTC.

The CDR3 DNA follows: TGTGCCAGCAGTTCCAGGTATCTTGGCTACACCTTC. It translates to CASSSRYLGYTF. The chain links TRBV2 to TRBJ1-2; no definite D call. Per the germline V gene, CDR1 is SNHLY and CDR2 is FYNNEI. The V end was cut by 5 bases, the J end by 7 bases, with 11 bases between. This CDR3 has 12 residues.

This clone was observed a handful of times. The chain couples TRBV9 to TRBJ2-1, with D possibly matching TRBD2 (6 bases). Trimming shortened V by 3 bases and J by 13 bases, and 17 bases separated the two germline ends. Per the germline V gene, CDR1 is SGDLS and CDR2 is YYNGEE. This CDR3 is built from 13 residues. The CDR3 DNA sequence: TGTGCCAGCAGCGCCGAGCTCGGGGGTTTACAGTTCTTC. Translating gives CASSAELGGLQFF.